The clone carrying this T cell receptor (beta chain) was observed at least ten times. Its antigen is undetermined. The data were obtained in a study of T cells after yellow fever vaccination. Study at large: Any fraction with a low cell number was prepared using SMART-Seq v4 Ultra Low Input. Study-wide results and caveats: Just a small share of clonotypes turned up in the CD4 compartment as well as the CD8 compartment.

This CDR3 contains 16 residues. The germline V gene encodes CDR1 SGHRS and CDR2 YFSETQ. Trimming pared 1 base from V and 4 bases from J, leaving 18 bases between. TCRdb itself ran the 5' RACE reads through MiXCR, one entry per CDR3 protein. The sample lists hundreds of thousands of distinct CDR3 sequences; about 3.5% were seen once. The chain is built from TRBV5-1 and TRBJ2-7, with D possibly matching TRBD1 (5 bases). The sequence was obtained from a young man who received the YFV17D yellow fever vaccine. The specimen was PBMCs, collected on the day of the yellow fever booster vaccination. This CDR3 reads CASSLIPGSAGYEQYF. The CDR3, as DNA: TGCGCCAGCAGCTTGATCCCAGGGTCGGCTGGTTACGAGCAGTACTTC.